This TCR beta chain was sequenced for a study of blood T cell repertoires in COVID-19 (dated by TCRdb to about 2020). Describing the broader study: Samples covering the acute and convalescent phases of COVID-19 were provided by collaborators in the United States, Italy and Spain. The material from the prospective study consisted of cDNA or gDNA derived from T cells, B-cell-depleted T cells, or PBMCs. The dataset comprised deeply sampled blood TCRbeta repertoires from subjects exposed to, actively infected with, or recovered from COVID-19. The repertoires were made available in a free public database intended to serve as a resource for research on the immune response to SARS-CoV-2. Samples came from the ongoing ImmuneRACE study (first 160 participants) plus 1,254 subjects from 6 global collaborators. The sample metadata nearly always contained a de-identified subject ID, COVID-19 status, age in years and sex. Where HLA class I and class II types were available, the types were taken from metadata supplied by the sample provider, not from assay-based typing. The research as a whole found: The quantity of clinical and demographic metadata differed by source and by participant and was supplied without curation.

Turning to this clone: There is no known antigen for this receptor. Base qualities were left out, and no much larger clone turns up one base away.

TCRbeta CDR3 regions were amplified from genomic DNA by means of the immunoSEQ Assay, a bias-controlled multiplex PCR. As for the original processing: The number of nucleated cells in each sample was estimated by amplification of reference gene primers within the assay. To quantify the absolute abundance of each unique TCRbeta CDR3 rearrangement, sequence reads were collapsed and filtered. For each sample, productive Simpson clonality was calculated by taking the square root of Simpson's diversity index across productive rearrangements. The table was pulled from immuneACCESS by TCRdb, which kept in-frame rearrangements only. Such tables lose some clones; where checked, under half of the loss comes from unresolved V genes, and the rest has no known cause. Clone size and V and J calls were adopted from that table, with D and trimming inferred from the DNA. For this sample the table gives 52,000 or so clones, of which about 81% were detected only once. In total, the top ten clones hold around a sixth of the sample.

The collaborating institutions used their own protocols to collect whole blood in K2EDTA tubes. For TCRbeta analysis, collaborators shipped samples in one of three forms: frozen whole blood, isolated PBMCs, or DNA extracted from either of those sample types. The specimen was peripheral blood. The sequence derives from a man aged 65 to 79 with active COVID-19.

The DNA is TGTGCCAGCAGTGTGATAGCGGGAGATGGAAACATTCAGTACTTC. It codes for CASSVIAGDGNIQYF. The rearrangement combines TRBV2 with TRBJ2-4, with 9 middle bases fitting TRBD2. Reading the germline V gene gives CDR1 SNHLY and CDR2 FYNNEI. Trimming takes 4 bases off V and 6 bases off J; junction bases not matched to a gene: 7. From cysteine to phenylalanine, the CDR3 is 15 amino acids long. Solely the CDR3 DNA is kept, with 45 bases framed from the first base.